The next 10 T cell receptor beta chains were all read from a single sample in a study of human T cells and chemical hapten exposure. Regarding time point: patch test 2, 6 weeks after DPC sensitization. Treatment reported: therapeutic diphenylcyclopropenone sensitization with weekly scalp DPC. In TCRdb, the RACE reads were re-called with MiXCR into one record per CDR3 protein. Among around 99,000 distinct CDR3 sequences listed, approximately 11% were seen once. This specimen was whole blood, taken in connection with sensitization to the hapten diphenylcyclopropenone (DPC). The receptors here all came from a middle-aged man with alopecia areata. Some clones in this sample may be carry-over from other donors' samples.

V gene TRBV5-1 combines with J gene TRBJ1-2; D ambiguous. The V gene lost 4 bases and the J gene lost 3 bases, with 10 bases spanning the gap. Germline loops: CDR1 SGHRS, CDR2 YFSETQ. The length of the CDR3 is 13 residues. The CDR3 nucleotides read TGCGCCAGCAGCCCGGACGGGGACTATGGCTACACCTTC. It is translated as CASSPDGDYGYTF.

This clonotype has a handful of counts. The genes are TRBV14 and TRBJ2-5; D perhaps matches TRBD1 (6 bases). CDR1 is SGHDN, CDR2 FVKESK, per germline. V lost 1 base, J lost 11 bases, and 11 bases lay in between. CDR3 size: 12 residues. The CDR3: CASSQVSTGQYF. CDR3 sequence (DNA): TGTGCCAGCAGCCAAGTTTCCACAGGGCAGTACTTC.

This clonotype has a count of ten or more. V usage is TRBV29-1 and J usage is TRBJ1-2; no reliable D call. Germline V gene lookup returns CDR1 SQVTM and CDR2 ANQGSEA. V lost 4 bases and J 1 base, leaving 4 bases between the germline ends. The CDR3 is 11 amino acids. As DNA, the CDR3 is TGCAGCGTTGCCGGTAACTATGGCTACACCTTC. Its protein product is CSVAGNYGYTF.

Note on this clonotype: An end of the junction differs from the germline gene, which may be a read error. The V call is TRBV7-7, the J call TRBJ2-3; TRBD2 matches at 10 bases. CDR3 length: 15 amino acids. Per the germline V gene, CDR1 is SSHAT and CDR2 is FNYEAQ (reference sequence). The CDR3 protein is CASSLAGGRSDTQYF. CDR3 nucleotides: TGTGCTAGCAGCTTAGCGGGAGGACGGTCAGATACGCAGTATTTT.

This clonotype has just a few counts. The J gene is TRBJ2-1, the V gene TRBV28; no clear D. Germline CDR1 and CDR2: MDHEN and SYDVKM. V lost 4 bases to trimming and J lost 4 bases, with 17 bases between them. CDR3 size: 16 residues. CDR3 coding DNA: TGTGCCAGCAGTTCAATCTCACCTACTCCTTACAATGAGCAGTTCTTC. It translates to CASSSISPTPYNEQFF.

The chain has TRBV2 and TRBJ2-3, with a possible D match to TRBD1 (6 bases). Germline V gene sequence: CDR1 SNHLY, CDR2 FYNNEI. Between the trimmed V and J ends, which lost 5 bases and 0 bases, there was a span of 9 bases. The CDR3 spans 14 residues. The CDR3 region is CASSRDISTDTQYF. Written as DNA, the CDR3 is TGTGCCAGCAGTCGGGACATTAGCACAGATACGCAGTATTTT.

This chain links TRBV7-8 with TRBJ2-7; D is ambiguous. Germline-derived CDR1 and CDR2 are SGHVS and FQNEAQ. V shed 5 bases and J shed 2 bases, with 10 bases lying between them. CDR3 length: 13 amino acids. CDR3 region: CASSMRGTYEQYF. The CDR3 DNA is TGTGCCAGCAGCATGAGAGGTACCTACGAGCAGTACTTC.

The rearrangement joins TRBV24-1 to TRBJ2-1; perhaps TRBD2 as D (5 bases). V lost 5 bases and J 12 bases, leaving 10 bases between the germline ends. Germline CDR1 and CDR2: KGHDR and SFDVKD. CDR3 length: 11 amino acids. CDR3 coding DNA: TGTGCCACCAGTGTTGCGGAGGTGCAGTTCTTC. The encoded protein is CATSVAEVQFF.

This clonotype was counted between two and nine times. The chain employs TRBV6-2 or TRBV6-3 and TRBJ2-1; 11 bases line up with TRBD2. V lost 5 bases to trimming and J lost 4 bases; unmatched junction nucleotides: 7. From germline, CDR1 is MNHEY and CDR2 SVGEGT. This CDR3 spans 16 amino acids. The CDR3 loop is CASSPRGLAEYNEQFF. The CDR3 nucleotides read TGTGCCAGCAGTCCGCGGGGACTAGCGGAATACAATGAGCAGTTCTTC.

This clonotype occurred a few times. The chain is built from TRBV14 and TRBJ2-1, with D perhaps given as TRBD1 or TRBD2 (5 bases each). The CDR3 is 16 amino acids. Between the trimmed V and J ends, which lost 3 bases and 10 bases, there was a span of 22 bases. Germline loops: CDR1 SGHDN, CDR2 FVKESK. CDR3: CASSQDFRDLLQEQFF. The CDR3 DNA follows: TGTGCCAGCAGCCAGGACTTCCGGGACCTACTACAGGAGCAGTTCTTC.